These T cell receptor beta chains were read from a single sample in a study of human T cells and chemical hapten exposure. TCRdb recomputed calls from the RACE reads with MiXCR, one row per CDR3 protein. This sample has roughly 120,000 distinct CDR3 sequences, with roughly a tenth found just once. Sequenced material: whole blood, taken in connection with sensitization to the hapten diphenylcyclopropenone (DPC). Receptors originate from a woman aged 40 to 49 with alopecia areata. Some clones in this sample may be carry-over from other donors' samples. Each CDR3 is given without its conserved first and last residue. Fields, in order: V gene, J gene, clone size, CDR3 protein. Size is stated for part of the rows, as once, few or many counts, or as a class when the clone is expanded.

>TRBV6-6|TRBJ2-1|many
AIKSLMTASNEQF
>TRBV29-1|TRBJ2-3|NA
SVRTVDTQY
>TRBV20-1|TRBJ2-7|many
SARDNMNWRGDVGQY
>TRBV7-8|TRBJ1-4|few
ASSLPPGSPNEKLF
>TRBV7-6|TRBJ2-3|few
ASSSPGGTDTQY
>TRBV29-1|TRBJ1-1|few
SVPGGGGTEAF
>TRBV5-5|TRBJ1-2|few
ASSLGKQGYYGYT
>TRBV7-9|TRBJ1-1|NA
ASSSRQYEAF
>TRBV10-3|TRBJ2-5|few
AISYGEETQY
>TRBV15|TRBJ1-2|NA
ATSRPDINYGYT
>TRBV20-1|TRBJ1-5|NA
SARGLGLSNQPQH
>TRBV7-6|TRBJ2-5|few
ASSLAGRSQTQY
>TRBV5-1|TRBJ2-3|NA
ASSTGLGPSTDTQY
>TRBV27|TRBJ2-6|many
ASSGYGANVLT
>TRBV7-8|TRBJ1-5|many
ASSSQGRWSNQPQH
>TRBV7-9|TRBJ2-7|many
ASRAGSPEQY
>TRBV7-6|TRBJ1-1|many
ASSLNYPGLTEAF
>TRBV12-3/TRBV12-4|TRBJ1-6|NA
ASSSQPGGGSPLH
>TRBV20-1|TRBJ2-5|NA
SAGATSDRQETQY
>TRBV4-2|TRBJ2-1|few
ASSQVFDEQF
>TRBV28|TRBJ2-1|many
ASTYPGTDYNEQF
>TRBV10-3|TRBJ1-2|NA
AISVEHRAEDGYT
>TRBV27|TRBJ1-1|NA
ASSLYNSLNTEAF
>TRBV29-1|TRBJ2-1|NA
SVERPGYNEQF
>TRBV6-5|TRBJ2-7|NA
ASSYAGATGTYEQY
>TRBV7-3|TRBJ2-2|NA
ASSLMGQGTAGELF
>TRBV4-2|TRBJ1-5|many
ASSQDGGEGQPQH
>TRBV3-2|TRBJ1-4|many
ASSPRQGANEKLF
>TRBV5-1|TRBJ2-2|many
ASSGGQTGELF
>TRBV7-9|TRBJ2-7|few
ASSRGQGINIYEQY
>TRBV30|TRBJ2-1|few
AWSRGYNEQF
>TRBV7-2|TRBJ2-4|many
ASSLDSAKNIQY
>TRBV7-2|TRBJ1-6|NA
ASSLGSTYNSPLH
>TRBV6-6|TRBJ1-2|many
ASSSGRGSSNYGYT
>TRBV7-2|TRBJ2-3|few
ASSLKAGGYDTQY
>TRBV5-1|TRBJ1-1|NA
ASSRDRGGTEAF
>TRBV12-3/TRBV12-4|TRBJ2-1|many
ASSPIAGSPNEQF
>TRBV7-3|TRBJ2-1|few
ASSPSGGFFNEQF
>TRBV10-3|TRBJ2-3|many
AISAISGSTDTQY
>TRBV9|TRBJ2-3|many
ASSPRLGVGDTQY
>TRBV1|TRBJ2-5|many
TSSQDNRAGHRGETQY
>TRBV11-1|TRBJ2-1|NA
ASSPRVAGGPGEQF
>TRBV27|TRBJ1-2|NA
ASSLQGGNYGYT
>TRBV3-1|TRBJ2-3|many
ASSQDLVPDTQY
>TRBV7-6|TRBJ2-5|few
ASSIDQETQY
>TRBV11-2|TRBJ2-5|many
ASSAQGAFQETQY
>TRBV5-1|TRBJ1-1|many
ASSSRIQGVMNTEAF
>TRBV6-2/TRBV6-3|TRBJ2-5|few
ASSGRYQETQY
>TRBV18|TRBJ1-1|many
ASSGQGSNTEAF
>TRBV19|TRBJ1-5|many
ASSILTGGAGNQPQH
>TRBV28|TRBJ1-1|many
ASSLTIGYTEAF
>TRBV7-2|TRBJ2-3|NA
ANSLALGTDTQY
>TRBV29-1|TRBJ2-7|many
SVEGQGWHEQY
>TRBV11-2|TRBJ1-2|NA
ASSLTANYGYT
>TRBV2|TRBJ2-1|NA
ASSVRLVNDEQF
>TRBV7-2|TRBJ2-7|few
ASSQGWVYEQY
>TRBV7-2|TRBJ2-3|NA
ASSVSGGAISTDTQY
>TRBV28|TRBJ1-5|many
ASSPLHRGSGTRLPNPSNQPQH
>TRBV7-9|TRBJ2-4|NA
ASSLAGVNIQY
>TRBV20-1|TRBJ1-2|NA
SASQSYGYT